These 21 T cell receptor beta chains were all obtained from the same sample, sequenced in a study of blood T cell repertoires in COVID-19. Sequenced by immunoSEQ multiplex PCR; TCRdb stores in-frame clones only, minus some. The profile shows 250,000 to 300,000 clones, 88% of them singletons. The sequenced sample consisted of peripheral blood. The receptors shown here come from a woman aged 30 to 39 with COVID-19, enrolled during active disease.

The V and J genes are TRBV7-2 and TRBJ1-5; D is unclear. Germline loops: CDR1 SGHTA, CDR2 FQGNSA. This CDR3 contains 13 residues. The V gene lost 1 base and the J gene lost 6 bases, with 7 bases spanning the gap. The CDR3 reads CASSLVGSQPQHF. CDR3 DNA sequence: TGTGCCAGCAGCTTAGTGGGGAGTCAGCCCCAGCATTTT.

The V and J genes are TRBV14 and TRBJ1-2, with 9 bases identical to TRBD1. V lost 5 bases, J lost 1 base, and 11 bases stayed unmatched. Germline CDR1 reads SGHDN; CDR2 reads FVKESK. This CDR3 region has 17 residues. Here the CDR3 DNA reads TGTGCCAGCAGCGCGTCCCGGGACAGGGCCCTTAACTATGGCTACACCTTC. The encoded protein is CASSASRDRALNYGYTF.

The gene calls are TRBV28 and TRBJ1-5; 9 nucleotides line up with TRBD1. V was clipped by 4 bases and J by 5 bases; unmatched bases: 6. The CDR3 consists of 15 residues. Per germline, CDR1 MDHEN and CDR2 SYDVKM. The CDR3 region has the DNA TGTGCCAGCAGTTCGGGACAGGGATTTTATCAGCCCCAGCATTTT. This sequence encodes CASSSGQGFYQPQHF.

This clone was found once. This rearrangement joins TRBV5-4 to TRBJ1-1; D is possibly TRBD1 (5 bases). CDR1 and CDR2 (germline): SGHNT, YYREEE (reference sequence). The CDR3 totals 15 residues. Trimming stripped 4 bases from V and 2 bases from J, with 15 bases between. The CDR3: CASSPLGGVNTEAFF. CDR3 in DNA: TGTGCCAGCAGCCCCCTGGGGGGGGTAAACACTGAAGCTTTCTTT.

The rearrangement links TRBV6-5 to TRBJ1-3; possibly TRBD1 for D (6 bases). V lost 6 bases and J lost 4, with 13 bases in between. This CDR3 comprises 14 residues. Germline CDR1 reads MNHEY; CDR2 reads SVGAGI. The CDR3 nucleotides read TGTGCCAGCAGCAGGGGAGGGGTAGGAAACACCATATATTTT. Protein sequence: CASSRGGVGNTIYF.

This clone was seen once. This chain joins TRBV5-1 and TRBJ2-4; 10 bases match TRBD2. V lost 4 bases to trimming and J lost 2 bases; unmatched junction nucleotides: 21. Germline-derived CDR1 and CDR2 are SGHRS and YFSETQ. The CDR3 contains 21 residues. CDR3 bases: TGCGCCAGCAGCGCGCGCCTGGGTCCCAGCGGGAGGGCCCTTCCCAAAAACATTCAGTACTTC. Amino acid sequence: CASSARLGPSGRALPKNIQYF.

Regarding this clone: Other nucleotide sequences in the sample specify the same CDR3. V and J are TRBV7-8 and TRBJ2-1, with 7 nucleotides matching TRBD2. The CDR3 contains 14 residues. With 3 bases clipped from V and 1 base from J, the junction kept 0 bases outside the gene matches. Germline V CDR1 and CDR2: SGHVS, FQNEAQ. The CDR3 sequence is CASSFSGSYNEQFF. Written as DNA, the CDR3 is TGTGCCAGCAGCTTTAGCGGGTCCTACAATGAGCAGTTCTTC.

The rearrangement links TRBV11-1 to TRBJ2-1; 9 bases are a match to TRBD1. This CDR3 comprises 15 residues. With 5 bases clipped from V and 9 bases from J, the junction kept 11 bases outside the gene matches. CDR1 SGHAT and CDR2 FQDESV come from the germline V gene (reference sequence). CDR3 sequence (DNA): TGTGCCAGCAGCCGCGCCGGACAGGGGAAGGGTGAGCAGTTCTTC. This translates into CASSRAGQGKGEQFF.

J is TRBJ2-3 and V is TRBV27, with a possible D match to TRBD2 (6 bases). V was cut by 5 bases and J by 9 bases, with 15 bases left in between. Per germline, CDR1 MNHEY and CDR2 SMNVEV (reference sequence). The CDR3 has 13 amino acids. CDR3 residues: CASSGSSGGTQYF. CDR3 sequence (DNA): TGTGCCAGCAGTGGGTCGTCTGGGGGGACGCAGTATTTT.

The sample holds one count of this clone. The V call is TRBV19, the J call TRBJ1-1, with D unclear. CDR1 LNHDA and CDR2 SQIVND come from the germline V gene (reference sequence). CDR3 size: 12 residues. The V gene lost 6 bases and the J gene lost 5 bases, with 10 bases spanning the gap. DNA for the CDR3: TGTGCCAGTAGAATTAGTAGTACTGAAGCTTTCTTT. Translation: CASRISSTEAFF.

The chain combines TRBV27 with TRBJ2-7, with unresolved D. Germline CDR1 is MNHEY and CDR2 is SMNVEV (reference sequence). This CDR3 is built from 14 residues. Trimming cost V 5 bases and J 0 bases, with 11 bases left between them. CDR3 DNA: TGTGCCAGCAGTACTCCGCTTACCTCCTACGAGCAGTACTTC. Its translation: CASSTPLTSYEQYF.

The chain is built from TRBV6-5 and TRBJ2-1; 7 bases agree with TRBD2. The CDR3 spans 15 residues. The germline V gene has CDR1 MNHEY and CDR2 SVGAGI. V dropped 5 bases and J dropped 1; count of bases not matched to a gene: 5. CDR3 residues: CASSTSSGSYNEQFF. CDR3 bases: TGTGCCAGCAGTACCTCTAGCGGTTCCTACAATGAGCAGTTCTTC.

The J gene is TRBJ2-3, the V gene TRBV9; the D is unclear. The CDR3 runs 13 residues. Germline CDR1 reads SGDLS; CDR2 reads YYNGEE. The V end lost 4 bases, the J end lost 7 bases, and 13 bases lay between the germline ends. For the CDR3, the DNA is TGTGCCAGCAGCTCCCGACTCTCCCATACGCAGTATTTT. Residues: CASSSRLSHTQYF.

The CDR3 here is CASSEPTPHSYEQYF. The CDR3 DNA is TGTGCCAGCAGTGAACCGACACCACACTCCTACGAGCAGTACTTC. The gene calls are TRBV6-1 and TRBJ2-7; no clear D gene. CDR1 MNHNS and CDR2 SASEGT come from the germline V gene. The CDR3 has 15 residues. The V gene lost 2 bases and the J gene lost 0 bases, with 11 bases spanning the gap.

This chain's CDR3 is CATSSDRQGVSYNEQFF. CDR3 in DNA: TGTGCCACCAGCTCAGACCGTCAGGGCGTCTCCTACAATGAGCAGTTCTTC. The rearrangement links TRBV15 to TRBJ2-1; possible D gene TRBD1, 5 bases. Germline CDR1 LNHNV, CDR2 YYDKDF (reference sequence). This CDR3 is 17 amino acids long. The V end lost 5 bases, the J end lost 0 bases, and 17 bases lay between the germline ends.

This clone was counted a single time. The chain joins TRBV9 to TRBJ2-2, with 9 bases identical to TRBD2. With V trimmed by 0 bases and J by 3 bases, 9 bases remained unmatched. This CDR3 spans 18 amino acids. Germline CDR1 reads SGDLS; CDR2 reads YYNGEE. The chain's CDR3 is CASSVGVSGSRYTGELFF. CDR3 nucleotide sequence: TGTGCCAGCAGCGTAGGGGTTAGCGGGAGTAGGTACACCGGGGAGCTGTTTTTT.

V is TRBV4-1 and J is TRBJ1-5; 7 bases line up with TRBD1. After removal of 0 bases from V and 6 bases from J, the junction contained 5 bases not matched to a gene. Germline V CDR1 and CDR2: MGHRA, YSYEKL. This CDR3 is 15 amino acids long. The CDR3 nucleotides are TGCGCCAGCAGCCAAGATTACAGGGGTAGTCAGCCCCAGCATTTT. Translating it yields CASSQDYRGSQPQHF.

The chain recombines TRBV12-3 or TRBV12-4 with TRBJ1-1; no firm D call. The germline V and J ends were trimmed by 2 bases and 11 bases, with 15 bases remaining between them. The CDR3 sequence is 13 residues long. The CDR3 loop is CASSLKGFDGAFF. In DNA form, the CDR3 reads TGTGCCAGCAGTTTAAAAGGATTTGACGGGGCTTTCTTT.

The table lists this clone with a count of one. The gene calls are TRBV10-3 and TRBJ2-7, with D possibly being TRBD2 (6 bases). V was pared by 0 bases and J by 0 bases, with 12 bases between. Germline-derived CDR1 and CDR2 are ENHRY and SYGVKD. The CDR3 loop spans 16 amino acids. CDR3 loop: CAISESGTGGSYEQYF. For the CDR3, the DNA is TGTGCCATCAGTGAGTCAGGGACTGGGGGCTCCTACGAGCAGTACTTC.

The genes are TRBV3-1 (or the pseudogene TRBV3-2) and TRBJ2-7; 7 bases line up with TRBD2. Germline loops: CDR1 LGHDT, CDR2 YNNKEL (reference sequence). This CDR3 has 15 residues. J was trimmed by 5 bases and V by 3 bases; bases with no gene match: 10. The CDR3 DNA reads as TGTGCCAGCAGCCACGTGGGCGGGAGCCTCCACGAGCAGTACTTC. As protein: CASSHVGGSLHEQYF.

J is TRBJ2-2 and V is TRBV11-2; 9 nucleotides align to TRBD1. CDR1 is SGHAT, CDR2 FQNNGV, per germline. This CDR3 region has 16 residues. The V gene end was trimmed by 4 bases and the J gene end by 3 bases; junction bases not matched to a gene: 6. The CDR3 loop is CASSSRTGADTGELFF. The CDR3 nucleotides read TGTGCCAGCAGCTCGAGGACAGGGGCGGACACCGGGGAGCTGTTTTTT.